This T cell receptor (beta chain) was retrieved from a study of blood T cells in healthy people across ages. Using a J-beta primer mix together with a sample-barcoded 5' primer, a second PCR was run for roughly 6 to 12 cycles. Every cDNA molecule carried a tag from a template-switch adaptor bearing 12 random nucleotides. TCRdb used MiXCR to reprocess the 5' RACE reads, holding one entry per CDR3 protein. The table includes 800,000 to 1,300,000 distinct CDR3 sequences, under 30% detected once. These records were also assigned to another study, of T cells of mothers and their children. That source adds: Thymic selection, a shaping force on TCR recombination output, acts similarly in related and unrelated pairs. With unrelated pairs as the comparison, related mother-child pairs had a slightly higher overlap that was not significant.

Sequenced input: blood. The sequence derives from a girl aged 2 to 10 in good health.

The CDR3 protein is CASSRTSEETQYF. The CDR3 coding sequence is TGTGCCAGCAGCCGGACTAGTGAAGAGACCCAGTACTTC. The chain employs TRBV13 and TRBJ2-5; 7 bases map to TRBD2. The V gene's germline CDR1 is PRHDT and CDR2 FYEKMQ (reference sequence). The CDR3 sequence is 13 residues long. Germline trimming cut 5 bases from V and 3 bases from J; bases unmatched to any gene: 3.